This T cell receptor beta chain was captured by sequencing in a study of early T cells in non-severe SARS-CoV-2 infection. The CDR3 consists of 17 residues. Deletions cut 5 bases from V and 0 bases from J, with 17 bases between. CDR1 is SGHAT and CDR2 is FQNNGV in the germline V gene. MiXCR, run by TCRdb on the 5' RACE reads, gives a single entry per CDR3 protein. This sample has 30,000 to 35,000 distinct CDR3 sequences, with about 4.6% found just once. This clonotype was seen repeatedly, ten times or more. The TCR was taken from an adult who was a healthcare worker with PCR-confirmed SARS-CoV-2 infection or an uninfected control (not recorded which). Sequencing was performed on whole blood. This chain links TRBV11-2 with TRBJ2-1, with D perhaps matching TRBD2 (6 bases). CDR3 nucleotides: TGTGCCAGCAGCCCGCGGGGCGTCGGCCTCTCCTACAATGAGCAGTTCTTC. Translated: CASSPRGVGLSYNEQFF.